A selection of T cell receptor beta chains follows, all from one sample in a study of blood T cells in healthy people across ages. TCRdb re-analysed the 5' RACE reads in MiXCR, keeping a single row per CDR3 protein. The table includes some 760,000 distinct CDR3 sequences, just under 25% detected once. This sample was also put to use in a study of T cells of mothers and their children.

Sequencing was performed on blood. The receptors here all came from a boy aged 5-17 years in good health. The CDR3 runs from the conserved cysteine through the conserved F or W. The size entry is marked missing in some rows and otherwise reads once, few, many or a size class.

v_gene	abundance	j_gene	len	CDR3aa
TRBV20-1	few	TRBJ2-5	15	CSARLAGGRGETQYF
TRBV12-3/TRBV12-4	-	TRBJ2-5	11	CASSPGLRPIF
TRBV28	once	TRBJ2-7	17	CASSSPGTSGGSYEQYF
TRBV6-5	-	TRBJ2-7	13	CASRPRGLYEQYF
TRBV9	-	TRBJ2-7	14	CASSLTSGFYEQYF
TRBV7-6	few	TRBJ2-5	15	CASSLATLARETQYF
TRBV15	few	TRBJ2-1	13	CATRIRPYNEQFF
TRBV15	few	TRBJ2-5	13	CATSRDQWQTQYF
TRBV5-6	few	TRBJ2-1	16	CASSFTPTVTYNEQFF
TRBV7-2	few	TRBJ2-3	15	CASSKQAGLTDTQYF
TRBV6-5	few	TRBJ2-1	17	CASSYSFWVGSNNEQFF
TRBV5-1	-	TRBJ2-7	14	CASSNDGTSYEQYF
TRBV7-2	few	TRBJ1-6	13	CASREDRGSPLHF
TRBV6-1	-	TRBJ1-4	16	CASSLSPPGVIEKLFF
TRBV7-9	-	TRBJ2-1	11	CASSMGQEQFF
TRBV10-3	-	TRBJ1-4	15	CAISGGQGANEKLFF
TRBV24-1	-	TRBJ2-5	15	CATSAPGQPQETQYF
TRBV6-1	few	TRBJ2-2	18	CASSEALRGQGSLGELFF
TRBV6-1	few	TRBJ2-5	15	CATVRGRALGETQYF
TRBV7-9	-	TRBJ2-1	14	CASSLGGPDNEQFF
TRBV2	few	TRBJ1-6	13	CASQGSYNSPLHF
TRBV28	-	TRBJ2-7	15	CASSSNRVRPYEQYF
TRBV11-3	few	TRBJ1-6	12	CASSSSETPLHF